This TCR beta chain originates from a study of blood T cell repertoires in COVID-19. Study overall: Some COVID-19 samples were acute and others convalescent; all came from the United States, Italy and Spain. From T cells, B-cell-depleted T cells, or PBMCs came the material, which was cDNA or gDNA.

The V segment lost 4 bases and the J segment 5 bases; nucleotides outside the gene matches: 8. This CDR3 has 16 residues. CDR1 and CDR2 from the germline V gene are SGHRS and YFSETQ. Method: immunoSEQ multiplex PCR; TCRdb's copy keeps in-frame clones and lacks some. The profile covers over 45,000 clones, with around 83% appearing a single time and 1.9% taken by the ten largest. Sequencing was done on a sample of peripheral blood. The source is a woman aged 60 to 75 with acute or convalescent COVID-19. V usage is TRBV5-1 and J usage is TRBJ2-5; 13 nucleotides agree with TRBD2. The CDR3 sequence: CASSTGLAGMRETQYF. CDR3 nucleotides: TGCGCCAGCAGCACGGGACTAGCGGGAATGAGGGAGACCCAGTACTTC. The full variable domain, rest sourced from reference TRBV5-1 and TRBJ2-5, is KAGVTQTPRYLIKTRGQQVTLSCSPISGHRSVSWYQQTPGQGLQFLFEYFSETQRNKGNFPGRFSGRQFSNSRSEMNVSTLELGDSALYLCASSTGLAGMRETQYFGPGTRLLVL.